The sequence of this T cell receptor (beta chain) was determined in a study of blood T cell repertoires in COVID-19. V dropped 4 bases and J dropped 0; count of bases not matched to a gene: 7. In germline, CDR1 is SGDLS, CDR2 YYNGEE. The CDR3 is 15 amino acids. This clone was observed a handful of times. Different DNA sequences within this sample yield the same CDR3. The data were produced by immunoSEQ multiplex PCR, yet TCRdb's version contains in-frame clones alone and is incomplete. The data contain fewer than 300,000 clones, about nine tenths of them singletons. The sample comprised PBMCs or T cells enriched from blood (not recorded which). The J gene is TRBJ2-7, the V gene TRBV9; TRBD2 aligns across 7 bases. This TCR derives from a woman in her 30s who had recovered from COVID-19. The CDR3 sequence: CASSPLAGSSYEQYF. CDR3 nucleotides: TGTGCCAGCAGCCCCTTAGCGGGTAGCTCCTACGAGCAGTACTTC.